This T cell receptor beta chain was profiled in a study of cytomegalovirus exposure and HLA in healthy donors. Whole-study context: There were about 85 million unique TCRs (from HLA-typed donors) in an early data release. The study placed approximately 80% of its 398 genotyped donors in the Caucasian-associated ancestry cluster.

Amplification used 60 Vbeta primers and 13 Jbeta primers. Data came from immunoSEQ multiplex PCR; TCRdb stores just in-frame clones and leaves some out. The table lists about 160,000 clones, around 76% of them singletons. Whole-study findings and limits: Most CMV-associated TCR beta chains were later found to appear HLA-restricted. As a later analysis showed, a missense DCLRE1C variant was linked to trimming of TCR beta V- and J-genes.

Only a few counts were recorded for this clone. Its antigen is not identified. The sequenced sample consisted of PBMCs. This sequence was found in a female donor in good health and CMV-seronegative.

The CDR3 sequence: CASWAGAGMNTEAFF. The CDR3 coding sequence is TGTGCCAGCTGGGCGGGGGCAGGGATGAACACTGAAGCTTTCTTT. This chain uses TRBV6-5 with TRBJ1-1; a possible D gene is TRBD1 (6 bases). This CDR3 has 15 amino acids. Between the trimmed V and J ends, which lost 8 bases and 0 bases, there was a span of 16 bases. Germline CDR1 and CDR2: MNHEY and SVGAGI.